The 2 T cell receptor beta chains listed next were all sequenced from one sample in a study of shared T cell receptors in the human thymus. This table comes from immunoSEQ multiplex PCR, and its TCRdb copy is limited to in-frame clones, with some not included. In the table there are 700,000 or so clones, roughly 88% of which are singletons. These data were also filed under a second study, of human thymus T cells.

The source material was thymocytes. The receptor source for this set is a girl under three years old with a congenital heart defect.

The genes are TRBV27 and TRBJ2-1; a weak D match, TRBD2 (7 bases). The length of the CDR3 is 16 residues. Per the germline V gene, CDR1 is MNHEY and CDR2 is SMNVEV (reference sequence). The V and J ends lost 6 bases and 5 bases respectively, with 20 bases between them. CDR3 sequence reads: CASRPGGRRLNNEQFF. The CDR3 DNA follows: TGTGCCAGCAGGCCCGGGGGGCGGCGGCTAAACAATGAGCAGTTCTTC.

The J gene is TRBJ1-1, the V gene TRBV7-2, with 7 bases lining up with TRBD1. The CDR3 is 11 residues long. With 5 bases clipped from V and 11 bases from J, the junction kept 5 bases outside the gene matches. Germline lookup yields CDR1 SGHTA and CDR2 FQGNSA. The CDR3 sequence: CASSHKGAAFF. CDR3 nucleotides: TGTGCCAGCAGCCATAAGGGGGCGGCTTTCTTT.